This is a list of T cell receptor beta chains from one sample in a study of T-cell memory formation after mild COVID-19. TCRdb analysed the 5' RACE reads with MiXCR anew, one entry per CDR3 protein. The sample has approximately 490,000 distinct CDR3 sequences; about a fifth are singletons. Sequencing input: PBMCs or a T cell subset sorted from them (not recorded which). The receptors were sampled from an adult woman who had mild COVID-19 (a few samples of this study predate the infection). Cell type and time point are not known. Both conserved end residues are part of each CDR3. The D gene is left open where the match is weak.

>TRBD2|TRBV29-1|TRBJ2-1
CSVWTSGYNEQFF
>.|TRBV5-1|TRBJ2-7
CASSALESYEQYF
>.|TRBV24-1|TRBJ2-3
CATSDFGQGKSDTQYF
>TRBD2|TRBV5-5|TRBJ2-1
CASRPLEREFYNEQFF
>.|TRBV24-1|TRBJ2-1
CATSPQQGQGYYNEQFF
>.|TRBV24-1|TRBJ2-2
CATSDLQGNTGELFF
>.|TRBV6-5|TRBJ2-3
CASSYSDKTDTQYF
>.|TRBV12-3/TRBV12-4|TRBJ2-1
CASSPPKGGVHEQFF
>.|TRBV9|TRBJ2-7
CASSVEGEASYEQYF
>.|TRBV7-8|TRBJ1-3
CASSLQYHSGNTIYF
>TRBD1|TRBV5-5|TRBJ2-7
CASSLDRVFTYEQYF
>TRBD2|TRBV5-1|TRBJ2-4
CASSAYPGLAGVLAKNIQYF
>.|TRBV24-1|TRBJ2-5
CATSDLWQETQYF
>.|TRBV5-8|TRBJ2-2
CASSLVLTATNTGELFF
>TRBD1|TRBV6-5|TRBJ2-2
CASSYEVTGENTGELFF
>.|TRBV4-1|TRBJ1-2
CASSQVLLNSANYGYTF